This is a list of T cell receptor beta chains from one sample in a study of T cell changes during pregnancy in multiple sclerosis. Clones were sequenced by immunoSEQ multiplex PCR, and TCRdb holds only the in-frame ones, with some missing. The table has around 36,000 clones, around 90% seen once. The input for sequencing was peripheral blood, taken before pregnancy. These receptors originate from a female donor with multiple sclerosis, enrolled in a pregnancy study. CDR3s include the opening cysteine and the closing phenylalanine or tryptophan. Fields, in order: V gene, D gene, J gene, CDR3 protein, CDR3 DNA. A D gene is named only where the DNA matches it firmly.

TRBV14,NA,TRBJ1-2,CASSQGTGRVGYGYTF,TGTGCCAGCAGCCAAGGAACAGGCCGGGTGGGCTATGGCTACACCTTC
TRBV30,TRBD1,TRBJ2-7,CAEGRDRPTF,TGTGCTGAGGGCCGGGACAGGCCGACCTTC
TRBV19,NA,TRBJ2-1,CASSIERVRSSYNEQFF,TGTGCCAGTAGTATCGAGAGGGTTCGTAGCTCCTACAATGAGCAGTTCTTC
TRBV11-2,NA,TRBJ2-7,CASSGRSYEQYF,TGTGCCAGCAGCGGCCGATCCTACGAGCAGTACTTC
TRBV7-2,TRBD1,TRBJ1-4,CASSPTGGSEKLFF,TGTGCCAGCAGCCCGACAGGGGGCAGTGAAAAACTGTTTTTT
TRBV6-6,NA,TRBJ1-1,CASRMQGNTEAFF,TGTGCCAGCAGGATGCAGGGGAATACTGAAGCTTTCTTT
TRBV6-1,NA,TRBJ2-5,CASSDAQRGYETQYF,TGTGCCAGCAGTGACGCACAACGAGGGTACGAGACCCAGTACTTC
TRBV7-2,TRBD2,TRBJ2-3,CASSAGLAADTQYF,TGTGCCAGCAGCGCGGGACTAGCGGCAGATACGCAGTATTTT
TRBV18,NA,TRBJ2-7,CASSLRAFLNYEQYF,TGTGCCAGCTCACTGCGGGCCTTCCTGAACTACGAGCAGTACTTC
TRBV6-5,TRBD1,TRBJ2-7,CASSYSGQGAGEQYF,TGTGCCAGCAGTTACTCCGGACAGGGGGCCGGGGAGCAGTACTTC